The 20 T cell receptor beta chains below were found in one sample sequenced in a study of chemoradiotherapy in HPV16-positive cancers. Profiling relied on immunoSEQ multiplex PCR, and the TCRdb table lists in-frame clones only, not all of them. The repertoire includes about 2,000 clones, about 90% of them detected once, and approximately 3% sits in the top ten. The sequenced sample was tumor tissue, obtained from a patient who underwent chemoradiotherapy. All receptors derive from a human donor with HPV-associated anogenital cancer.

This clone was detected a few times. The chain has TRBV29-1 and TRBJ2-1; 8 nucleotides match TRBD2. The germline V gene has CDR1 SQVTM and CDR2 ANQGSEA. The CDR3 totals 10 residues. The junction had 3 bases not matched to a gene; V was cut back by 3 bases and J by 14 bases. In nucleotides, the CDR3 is TGCAGCGTTGACTCACTAGCGGAGTTCTTC. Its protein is CSVDSLAEFF.

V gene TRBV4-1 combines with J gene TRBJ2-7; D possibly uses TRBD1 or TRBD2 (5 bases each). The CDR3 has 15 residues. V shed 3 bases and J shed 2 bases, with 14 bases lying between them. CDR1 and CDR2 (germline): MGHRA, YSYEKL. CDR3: CASSHPGPPAYEQYF. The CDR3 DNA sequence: TGCGCCAGCAGCCATCCGGGACCGCCAGCCTACGAGCAGTACTTC.

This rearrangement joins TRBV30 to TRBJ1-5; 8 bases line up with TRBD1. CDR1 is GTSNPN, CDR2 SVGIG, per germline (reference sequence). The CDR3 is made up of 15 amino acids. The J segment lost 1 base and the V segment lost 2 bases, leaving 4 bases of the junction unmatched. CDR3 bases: TGTGCCTGGAGTTCGGGGACAGGAAGCAATCAGCCCCAGCATTTT. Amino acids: CAWSSGTGSNQPQHF.

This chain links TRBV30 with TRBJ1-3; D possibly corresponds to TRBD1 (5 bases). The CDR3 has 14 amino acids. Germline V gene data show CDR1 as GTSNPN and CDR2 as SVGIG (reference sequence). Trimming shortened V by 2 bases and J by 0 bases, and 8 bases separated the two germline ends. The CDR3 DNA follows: TGTGCCTGGAGTTCAGGGTACTCTGGAAACACCATATATTTT. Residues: CAWSSGYSGNTIYF. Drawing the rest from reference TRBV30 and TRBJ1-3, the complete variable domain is SQTIHQWPATLVQPVGSPLSLECTVEGTSNPNLYWYRQAAGRGLQLLFYSVGIGQISSEVPQNLSASRPQDRQFILSSKKLLLSDSGFYLCAWSSGYSGNTIYFGEGSWLTVV.

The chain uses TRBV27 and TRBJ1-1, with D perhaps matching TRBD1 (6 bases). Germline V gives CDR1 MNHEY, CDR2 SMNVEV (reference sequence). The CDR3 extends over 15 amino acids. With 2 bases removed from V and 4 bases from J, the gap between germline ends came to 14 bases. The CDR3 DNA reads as TGTGCCAGCAGTTTACAGGGGATTGGCCTCACTGAAGCTTTCTTT. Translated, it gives CASSLQGIGLTEAFF.

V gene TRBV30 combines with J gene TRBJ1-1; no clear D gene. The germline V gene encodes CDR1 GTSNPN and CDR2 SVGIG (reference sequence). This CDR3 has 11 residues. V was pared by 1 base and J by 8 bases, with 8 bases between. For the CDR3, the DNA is TGTGCCTGGAGTGCCCAGATCGAAGCTTTCTTT. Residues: CAWSAQIEAFF.

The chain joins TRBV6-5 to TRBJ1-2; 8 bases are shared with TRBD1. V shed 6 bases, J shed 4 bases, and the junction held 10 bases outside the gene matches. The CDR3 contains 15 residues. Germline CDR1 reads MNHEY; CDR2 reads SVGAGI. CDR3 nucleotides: TGTGCCAGCAGGCCCGGACAGGGACTAAGCTATGGCTACACCTTC. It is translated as CASRPGQGLSYGYTF.

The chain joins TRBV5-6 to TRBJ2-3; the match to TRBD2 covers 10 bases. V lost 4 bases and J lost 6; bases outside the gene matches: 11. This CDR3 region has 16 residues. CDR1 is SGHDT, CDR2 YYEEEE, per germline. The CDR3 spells CASSTELAGKGDTQYF. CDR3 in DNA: TGTGCCAGCAGCACGGAACTAGCGGGAAAAGGGGATACGCAGTATTTT.

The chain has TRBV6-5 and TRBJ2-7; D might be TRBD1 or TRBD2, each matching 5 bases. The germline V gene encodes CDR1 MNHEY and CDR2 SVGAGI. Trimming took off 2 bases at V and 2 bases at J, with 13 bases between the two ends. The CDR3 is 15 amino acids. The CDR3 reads CASSYRGEGPYEQYF. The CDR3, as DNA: TGTGCCAGCAGTTACCGAGGGGAAGGGCCCTACGAGCAGTACTTC.

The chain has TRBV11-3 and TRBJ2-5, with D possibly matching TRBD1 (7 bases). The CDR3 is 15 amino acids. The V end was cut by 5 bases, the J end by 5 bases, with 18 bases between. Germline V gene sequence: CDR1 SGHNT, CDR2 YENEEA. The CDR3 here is CASSPIQGRQETQYF. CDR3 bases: TGTGCCAGCAGCCCAATACAGGGGAGGCAGGAGACCCAGTACTTC. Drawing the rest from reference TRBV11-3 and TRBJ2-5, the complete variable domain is EAGVVQSPRYKIIEKKQPVAFWCNPISGHNTLYWYLQNLGQGPELLIRYENEEAVDDSQLPKDRFSAERLKGVDSTLKIQPAELGDSAVYLCASSPIQGRQETQYFGPGTRLLVL.

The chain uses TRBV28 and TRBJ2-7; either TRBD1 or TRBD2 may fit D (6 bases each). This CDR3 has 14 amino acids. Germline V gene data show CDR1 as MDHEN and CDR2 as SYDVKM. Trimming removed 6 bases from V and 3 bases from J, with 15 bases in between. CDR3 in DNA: TGTGCCAGCAGAAGTCGCGGGACATACTACGAGCAGTACTTC. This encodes CASRSRGTYYEQYF.

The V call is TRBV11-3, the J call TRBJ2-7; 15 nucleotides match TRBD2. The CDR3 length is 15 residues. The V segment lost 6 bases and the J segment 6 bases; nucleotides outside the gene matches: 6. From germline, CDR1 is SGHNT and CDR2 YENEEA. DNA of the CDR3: TGTGCCAGCAGTCGGACTAGCGGGAGGGTCTCCGAGCAGTACTTC. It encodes CASSRTSGRVSEQYF. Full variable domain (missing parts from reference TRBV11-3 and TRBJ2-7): EAGVVQSPRYKIIEKKQPVAFWCNPISGHNTLYWYLQNLGQGPELLIRYENEEAVDDSQLPKDRFSAERLKGVDSTLKIQPAELGDSAVYLCASSRTSGRVSEQYFGPGTRLTVT.

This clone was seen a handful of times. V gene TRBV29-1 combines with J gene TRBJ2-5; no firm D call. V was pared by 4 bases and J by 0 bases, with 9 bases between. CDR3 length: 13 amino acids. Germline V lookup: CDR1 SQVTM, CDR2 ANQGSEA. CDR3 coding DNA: TGCAGCGTTGCGGATCGGTACCAAGAGACCCAGTACTTC. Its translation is CSVADRYQETQYF. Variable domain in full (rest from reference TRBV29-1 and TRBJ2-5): SAVISQKPSRDICQRGTSLTIQCQVDSQVTMMFWYRQQPGQSLTLIATANQGSEATYESGFVIDKFPISRPNLTFSTLTVSNMSPEDSSIYLCSVADRYQETQYFGPGTRLLVL.

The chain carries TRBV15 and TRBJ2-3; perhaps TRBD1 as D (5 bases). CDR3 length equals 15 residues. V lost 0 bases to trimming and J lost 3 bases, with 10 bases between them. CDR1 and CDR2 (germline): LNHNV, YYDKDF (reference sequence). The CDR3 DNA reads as TGTGCCACCAGCAGAGATAATTCAGGGACAGATACGCAGTATTTT. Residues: CATSRDNSGTDTQYF.

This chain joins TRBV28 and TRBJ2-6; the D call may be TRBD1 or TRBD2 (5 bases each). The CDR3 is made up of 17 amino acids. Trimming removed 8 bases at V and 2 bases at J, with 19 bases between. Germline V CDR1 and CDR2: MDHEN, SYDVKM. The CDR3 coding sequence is TGTGCCAGCTATGGGTACGGGGCTAGTCCTGGGGCCAACGTCCTGACTTTC. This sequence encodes CASYGYGASPGANVLTF.

CDR3 coding DNA: TGTGCCAGCAGCATAACTAGTTACCATGAGCAGTTCTTC. Its translation: CASSITSYHEQFF. This chain uses TRBV11-2 with TRBJ2-1, with a weak D call TRBD2 (5 bases). CDR3 length: 13 amino acids. Between the trimmed V and J ends, which lost 5 bases and 8 bases, there was a span of 13 bases. The germline CDR1 and CDR2 sequences are SGHAT and FQNNGV.

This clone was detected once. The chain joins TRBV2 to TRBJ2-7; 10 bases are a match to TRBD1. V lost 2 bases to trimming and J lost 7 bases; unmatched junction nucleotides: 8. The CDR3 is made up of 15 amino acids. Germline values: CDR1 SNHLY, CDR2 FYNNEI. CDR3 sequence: CASSERRQGAREQYF. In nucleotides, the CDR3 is TGTGCCAGCAGTGAACGCCGACAGGGGGCGAGGGAGCAGTACTTC.

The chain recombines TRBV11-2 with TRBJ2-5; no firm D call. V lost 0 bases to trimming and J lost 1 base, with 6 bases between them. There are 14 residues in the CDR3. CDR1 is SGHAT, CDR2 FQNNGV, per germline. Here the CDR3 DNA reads TGTGCCAGCAGCTTAGACAGAACCCAAGAGACCCAGTACTTC. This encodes CASSLDRTQETQYF.

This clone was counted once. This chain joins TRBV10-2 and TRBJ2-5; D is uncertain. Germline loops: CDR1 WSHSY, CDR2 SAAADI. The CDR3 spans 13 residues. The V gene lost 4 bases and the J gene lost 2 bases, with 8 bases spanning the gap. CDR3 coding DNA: TGCGCCAGCAGTGCCACCTCACAAGAGACCCAGTACTTC. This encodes CASSATSQETQYF.

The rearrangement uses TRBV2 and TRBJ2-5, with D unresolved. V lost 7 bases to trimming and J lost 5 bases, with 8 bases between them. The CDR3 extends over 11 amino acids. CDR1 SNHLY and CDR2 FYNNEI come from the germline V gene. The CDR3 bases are TGTGCCAGCACCGAGAGGGAGACCCAGTACTTC. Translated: CASTERETQYF.